These 14 T cell receptor beta chains originate from one sample sequenced in a study of blood T cell repertoires in COVID-19. Profiled with immunoSEQ multiplex PCR; TCRdb holds only in-frame clones, not every one. The top ten clones hold roughly 4.2% of a sample with about 87,000 clones, over 70% of them seen once. The specimen sequenced was peripheral blood. The receptors were gathered from a woman in her forties or fifties with acute or convalescent COVID-19.

This sequence joins TRBV2 and TRBJ2-7; maybe TRBD1 (6 bases). Trimming stripped 4 bases from V and 0 bases from J, with 10 bases between. The germline V gene encodes CDR1 SNHLY and CDR2 FYNNEI. The CDR3 runs to 14 residues. CDR3 DNA: TGTGCCAGCAGTGGACAGGTGAACTCCTACGAGCAGTACTTC. Its protein product is CASSGQVNSYEQYF.

The J gene is TRBJ1-5, the V gene TRBV6-6; D is unclear. Trimming left V 0 bases short and J 6 bases short, with 6 bases between. CDR1 is MNHNY, CDR2 SVGAGI, per germline (reference sequence). The CDR3 has 13 residues. This CDR3 reads CASSYSPGQPQHF. The CDR3 nucleotides read TGTGCCAGCAGTTACTCTCCGGGTCAGCCCCAGCATTTT.

V usage is TRBV27 and J usage is TRBJ2-3, with 7 positions matching TRBD2. V gave up 0 bases and J gave up 6 bases; unmatched junction bases: 15. The CDR3 has 18 amino acids. Per germline, CDR1 MNHEY and CDR2 SMNVEV (reference sequence). The CDR3 bases are TGTGCCAGCAGTTTATCGATCCCCTCGCGGGGGAGGCAGGATACGCAGTATTTT. Its translation is CASSLSIPSRGRQDTQYF.

Only a few counts were recorded for this clone. This chain uses TRBV16 with TRBJ2-7; TRBD1 agrees at 9 bases. The junction had 16 bases not matched to a gene; V was cut back by 2 bases and J by 2 bases. Germline CDR1 KGHSY, CDR2 FQNENV. The CDR3 covers 19 residues. The chain's CDR3 is CASSQKVSLGTGPPYEQYF. DNA of the CDR3: TGTGCCAGCAGCCAAAAGGTTTCATTGGGGACAGGGCCACCCTACGAGCAGTACTTC.

This clone was observed a handful of times. The chain uses TRBV12-3 or TRBV12-4 and TRBJ1-1; D remains ambiguous. Trimming removed 5 bases from V and 5 bases from J, with 12 bases in between. There are 13 residues in the CDR3. The CDR3 reads CASSLQTRTEAFF. The CDR3 DNA sequence: TGTGCCAGCAGTCTCCAGACACGTACTGAAGCTTTCTTT.

The chain is built from TRBV4-1 and TRBJ1-1, with D hard to call. The V end was cut by 0 bases, the J end by 1 base, with 9 bases between. CDR1 and CDR2 from the germline V gene are MGHRA and YSYEKL. CDR3 length: 15 residues. The CDR3 loop is CASSQEGRKNTEAFF. The CDR3 region has the DNA TGCGCCAGCAGCCAAGAGGGCAGAAAGAACACTGAAGCTTTCTTT.

This chain uses TRBV5-1 with TRBJ2-3; D possibly corresponds to TRBD2 (6 bases). The CDR3 is 15 residues long. CDR1 SGHRS and CDR2 YFSETQ come from the germline V gene. With 1 base removed from V and 2 bases from J, the gap between germline ends came to 11 bases. CDR3 DNA: TGCGCCAGCAGCTTGTGGGGGGAGAACACAGATACGCAGTATTTT. Translation gives CASSLWGENTDTQYF.

The V call is TRBV3-1 (or the pseudogene TRBV3-2), the J call TRBJ2-7; TRBD1 agrees at 7 bases. The CDR3 consists of 13 residues. Trimming at V came to 5 bases and at J to 2 bases, leaving 3 bases not matched to a gene. Germline-derived CDR1 and CDR2 are LGHDT and YNNKEL (reference sequence). CDR3 amino acids: CASSADRPYEQYF. The CDR3 region has the DNA TGTGCCAGCAGCGCGGACAGGCCCTACGAGCAGTACTTC.

This chain connects TRBV4-1 to TRBJ2-5, with D possibly matching TRBD1 (6 bases). Per germline, CDR1 MGHRA and CDR2 YSYEKL. V was cut by 0 bases and J by 1 base, with 9 bases left in between. CDR3 length equals 15 residues. The DNA of the CDR3 is TGCGCCAGCAGCCAAGATCGGACAGCCCAAGAGACCCAGTACTTC. It codes for CASSQDRTAQETQYF.

A few counts support this clone. The J gene is TRBJ2-4, the V gene TRBV28; 7 nucleotides line up with TRBD1. The germline V gene has CDR1 MDHEN and CDR2 SYDVKM. With V trimmed by 5 bases and J by 0 bases, 19 bases remained unmatched. This CDR3 spans 20 amino acids. CDR3 DNA sequence: TGTGCCAGCAGTAACCGGGACAGAATTTTACTTTTGAAAGCCAAAAACATTCAGTACTTC. Translating gives CASSNRDRILLLKAKNIQYF. The full variable domain, in which reference TRBV28 and TRBJ2-4 provide the parts outside the CDR3, is DVKVTQSSRYLVKRTGEKVFLECVQDMDHENMFWYRQDPGLGLRLIYFSYDVKMKEKGDIPEGYSVSREKKERFSLILESASTNQTSMYLCASSNRDRILLLKAKNIQYFGAGTRLSVL.

The genes are TRBV7-9 and TRBJ1-1; unclear D gene. Germline CDR1 is SEHNR and CDR2 is FQNEAQ (reference sequence). The CDR3 spans 14 residues. V was shortened by 3 bases and J by 3 bases, with 11 bases between the two germline ends. The CDR3, as DNA: TGTGCCAGCAGCTTGGAGGTGGGGTACACTGAAGCTTTCTTT. It encodes CASSLEVGYTEAFF.

The chain combines TRBV4-3 with TRBJ2-7, with D perhaps TRBD1 (5 bases). The V and J ends lost 0 bases and 3 bases respectively, with 12 bases between them. CDR1 is LGHNA, CDR2 YSLEER, per germline. The CDR3 spans 15 residues. The CDR3 spells CASSQDPRAIYEQYF. The CDR3, as DNA: TGCGCCAGCAGCCAAGATCCCAGGGCCATCTACGAGCAGTACTTC.

This clone has only one observation. This chain links TRBV5-1 with TRBJ2-1, with D perhaps TRBD1 (5 bases). CDR1 and CDR2 from the germline V gene are SGHRS and YFSETQ. With 7 bases removed from V and 0 bases from J, the gap between germline ends came to 11 bases. There are 14 residues in the CDR3. DNA of the CDR3: TGCGCCAGCTGTCCGGACAACTCCTACAATGAGCAGTTCTTC. It is translated as CASCPDNSYNEQFF.

CDR3 in amino acids: CASSVGGLAGVEQFF. The DNA of the CDR3 is TGTGCCAGCAGCGTAGGGGGACTAGCGGGCGTTGAGCAGTTCTTC. This rearrangement joins TRBV9 to TRBJ2-1, with TRBD2 matching 12 bases. V was clipped by 0 bases and J by 9 bases; unmatched bases: 4. Germline values: CDR1 SGDLS, CDR2 YYNGEE. The CDR3 totals 15 residues.